The clone carrying this T cell receptor (beta chain) has just one count. The antigen remains undetermined. This entry comes from a study of identical twins. General study findings and limits: For cord blood, abundant beta clonotypes had fewer insertions, unlike memory repertoires, which showed none.

The CDR3 covers 11 residues. V was pared by 8 bases and J by 5 bases, with 8 bases between. TCRdb reanalysed the 5' RACE reads using MiXCR and keeps one entry per CDR3 protein. In the table there are 350,000 or so distinct CDR3 sequences, about 12% of which are singletons. These data were also reused for a study on yellow fever vaccine responses in identical twins.

The V and J genes are TRBV12-3 or TRBV12-4 and TRBJ2-3; unclear D gene. The sample comprised CD8+ T cells sorted from blood. The clonotype was recovered from a woman between 18 and 29 years old in good health. The CDR3 DNA is TGTGCCAGCGGCCAGATAGATACGCAGTATTTT. This encodes CASGQIDTQYF.